Included here is one TCR beta chain sequence, with context. What it binds is not known. As the CDR3 is not closed by the conserved phenylalanine or tryptophan, this likely results from a read error. These data originate in a study of tumor-infiltrating lymphocytes in primary liver carcinoma. cDNA specific to TCR beta was made from 450 to 500 ng of total RNA, with a constant-region primer employed for priming. A slightly modified ARM-PCR protocol with three nested multiplex PCR rounds produced these TCR beta libraries. TCRdb reprocessed the multiplex PCR reads with MiXCR, giving one entry per CDR3 protein. The profile shows more than 70,000 distinct CDR3 sequences, 69% of them singletons. Study-level findings and limits: Tumors had a top-250-clone fraction that was significantly higher than blood (p = 0.039).

Co-extraction of RNA and DNA was performed on roughly 20-31 mg of unsorted bulk tissue. Chronic HBV infection, which was untreated, was present in the patients. Sequencing used tumor-adjacent normal liver tissue. This receptor was taken from a man in his forties with primary liver carcinoma and hepatitis B virus infection.

The CDR3 loop reads CASSFQGWESRELFV. The CDR3 DNA reads as TGTGCCAGCAGCTTTCAAGGTTGGGAATCCCGGGAGCTGTTTGTT. This chain joins TRBV5-6 and TRBJ2-2, with no clear D. Per the germline V gene, CDR1 is SGHDT and CDR2 is YYEEEE. The CDR3 is 15 residues long. V gave up 2 bases and J gave up 9 bases, with 17 bases separating them.